This TCR beta chain was identified during a study of cytomegalovirus exposure and HLA in healthy donors. Study-wide results and caveats: Presence/absence comparisons presumed near-even sequencing depth among donors. Reportedly, a later analysis found an Asian-associated ancestry cluster had fewer N-insertions than the roughly 670-donor mean.

The PCR ran on 60 Vbeta and 13 Jbeta primers. Clones were sequenced by immunoSEQ multiplex PCR, and TCRdb holds only the in-frame ones, with some missing. The data show 120,000 to 150,000 clones, around 84% seen once. On this clone: Its antigen is unidentified.

CDR1 and CDR2 (germline): SGHDT, YYEEEE. This CDR3 has 14 residues. V trimming: 1 base; J trimming: 0 bases; junction bases outside the gene matches: 0. The sample was PBMCs. This receptor was taken from a boy aged 2-9 years in good health and CMV-seronegative. The chain combines TRBV5-6 with TRBJ2-7; TRBD2 agrees at 8 bases. The chain's CDR3 is CASSLSGSSYEQYF. The CDR3 nucleotides are TGTGCCAGCAGCTTGAGCGGGAGCTCCTACGAGCAGTACTTC.